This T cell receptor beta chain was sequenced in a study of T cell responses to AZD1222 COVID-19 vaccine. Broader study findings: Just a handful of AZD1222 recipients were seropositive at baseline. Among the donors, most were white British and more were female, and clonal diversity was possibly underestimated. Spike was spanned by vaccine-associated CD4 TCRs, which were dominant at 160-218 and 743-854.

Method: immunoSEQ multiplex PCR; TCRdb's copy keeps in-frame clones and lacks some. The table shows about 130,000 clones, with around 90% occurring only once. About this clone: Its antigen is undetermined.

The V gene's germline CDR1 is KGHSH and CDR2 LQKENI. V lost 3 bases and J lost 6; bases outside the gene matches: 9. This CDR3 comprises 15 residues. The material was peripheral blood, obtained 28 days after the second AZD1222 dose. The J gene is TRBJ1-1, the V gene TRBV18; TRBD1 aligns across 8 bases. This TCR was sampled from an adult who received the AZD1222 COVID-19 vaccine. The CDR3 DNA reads TGTGCCAGCTCACCGTGGGCGGGACAGGATCCTGAAGCTTTCTTT. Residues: CASSPWAGQDPEAFF.